Each of the 4 T cell receptor beta chains below was sequenced from the same sample in a study of T-cell reconstitution after alpha-beta-depleted transplantation in children. During its preparation, the TCRbeta library received unique molecular identifiers. TCRdb re-called the PCR reads through MiXCR, storing one row per CDR3 protein. The table lists 700,000 to 950,000 distinct CDR3 sequences, 16% of them singletons. The sequences come from PBMCs, mostly from graft donor cells, collected 360 days after TCRalphabeta/CD19-depleted stem cell transplant. These receptors were taken from a male patient between 5 and 17 years old who had a stem cell transplant for acute lymphoblastic leukemia, so the T cells may come from the graft donor.

This clonotype was counted many times. V gene TRBV29-1 combines with J gene TRBJ2-7; D may correspond to TRBD1 or TRBD2 (5 bases each). CDR1 is SQVTM and CDR2 is ANQGSEA in the germline V gene. V lost 6 bases and J 7 bases, leaving 19 bases between the germline ends. This CDR3 comprises 13 residues. The chain's CDR3 is CSVDGAPYEEQYF. As DNA, the CDR3 is TGCAGCGTGGACGGGGCCCCCTATGAAGAGCAGTACTTC.

The rearrangement uses TRBV7-6 and TRBJ2-7, with 8 nucleotides matching TRBD2. Trimming cost V 5 bases and J 3 bases; bases outside gene matches: 9. CDR1 and CDR2 (germline): SGHVS, FNYEAQ. This CDR3 contains 15 residues. Here the CDR3 DNA reads TGTGCCAGCAGCCCTCCGGGGGGGGGCTACTACGAGCAGTACTTC. Translating gives CASSPPGGGYYEQYF.

The V gene is TRBV27, the J gene TRBJ2-7; a weak D match, TRBD2 (5 bases). CDR3 length equals 15 residues. Germline-derived CDR1 and CDR2 are MNHEY and SMNVEV (reference sequence). Trimming stripped 5 bases from V and 5 bases from J, with 19 bases between. The CDR3 sequence is CASSHYPGGGHEQYF. For the CDR3, the DNA is TGTGCCAGCAGTCACTACCCCGGTGGCGGGCACGAGCAGTACTTC.

The chain carries TRBV4-1 and TRBJ2-1; maybe TRBD2 (7 bases). This CDR3 has 20 amino acids. The V and J ends lost 3 bases and 0 bases respectively, with 24 bases between them. The germline V gene encodes CDR1 MGHRA and CDR2 YSYEKL. CDR3 loop: CASSQGGAGIEISSYNEQFF. The CDR3 bases are TGCGCCAGCAGCCAGGGGGGGGCCGGGATAGAGATCTCCTCCTACAATGAGCAGTTCTTC.